Shown below are 23 T cell receptor beta chains from a single sample sequenced in a study of blood T cell repertoires in COVID-19. Produced via immunoSEQ multiplex PCR; TCRdb's table is partial and in-frame only. Among about 260,000 clones listed, approximately 92% were seen once. The sequencing input was peripheral blood. These receptors originate from a person aged 18-29 years with COVID-19, enrolled during active disease.

The rearrangement links TRBV28 to TRBJ2-7, with D unclear. Germline V gives CDR1 MDHEN, CDR2 SYDVKM. The CDR3 is made up of 14 amino acids. V was clipped by 5 bases and J by 3 bases, with 14 bases between them. The CDR3, as DNA: TGTGCCAGCAGTCCATACATAGAGGTCTACGAGCAGTACTTC. This codes for CASSPYIEVYEQYF.

A few counts support this clone. The chain recombines TRBV7-9 with TRBJ1-5; D unclear. With 7 bases removed from V and 10 bases from J, the gap between germline ends came to 14 bases. The CDR3 runs 12 residues. CDR1 SEHNR and CDR2 FQNEAQ come from the germline V gene (reference sequence). The CDR3 coding sequence is TGTGCCAGCACCTCCGGGTCGCCTCCCCAGCATTTT. Translating gives CASTSGSPPQHF.

The gene calls are TRBV25-1 and TRBJ2-2; D is unclear. V shed 0 bases and J shed 8 bases, with 7 bases lying between them. Germline V gene lookup returns CDR1 MGHDK and CDR2 SYGVNS. CDR3 length equals 13 residues. CDR3 amino acids: CASSEYNGGELFF. CDR3 sequence (DNA): TGTGCCAGCAGTGAATACAACGGTGGGGAGCTGTTTTTT.

V and J are TRBV6-5 and TRBJ2-7; D unclear. Germline V gene data show CDR1 as MNHEY and CDR2 as SVGAGI. The CDR3 consists of 11 residues. Trimming took off 6 bases at V and 3 bases at J, with 6 bases between the two ends. The CDR3 DNA reads as TGTGCCAGCAGCCTAAACTACGAGCAGTACTTC. Protein sequence: CASSLNYEQYF.

V usage is TRBV4-1 and J usage is TRBJ2-3, with D maybe TRBD2 (6 bases). The germline V gene has CDR1 MGHRA and CDR2 YSYEKL. The CDR3 sequence is 18 residues long. Trimming stripped 1 base from V and 0 bases from J, with 17 bases between. CDR3 region: CASSQGAWGTPSTDTQYF. The CDR3, as DNA: TGCGCCAGCAGCCAAGGGGCATGGGGGACTCCTAGCACAGATACGCAGTATTTT.

The genes are TRBV11-2 and TRBJ1-4; no definite D call. Germline V gives CDR1 SGHAT, CDR2 FQNNGV. Trimming left V 1 base short and J 7 bases short, with 7 bases between. The CDR3 sequence is 13 residues long. The CDR3 DNA is TGTGCCAGCAGCTTAGGCCTAAGTGAAAAACTGTTTTTT. The encoded protein is CASSLGLSEKLFF.

The V and J genes are TRBV2 and TRBJ1-5; 8 positions match TRBD1. V lost 7 bases to trimming and J lost 9 bases; unmatched junction nucleotides: 11. The CDR3 is 14 residues long. CDR1 is SNHLY and CDR2 is FYNNEI in the germline V gene. CDR3 residues: CASIADREGRPQHF. DNA for the CDR3: TGTGCCAGCATAGCGGACAGGGAGGGCCGGCCCCAGCATTTT.

The chain employs TRBV5-5 and TRBJ2-5, with a tentative D call TRBD1 (6 bases). Germline CDR1 is SGHKS and CDR2 is YYEKEE (reference sequence). V was trimmed by 6 bases and J by 3 bases, leaving 15 bases between them. The CDR3 consists of 14 residues. The CDR3 protein is CASNPGGNKETQYF. CDR3 bases: TGTGCCAGCAACCCTGGGGGCAACAAAGAGACCCAGTACTTC.

The J gene is TRBJ2-1, the V gene TRBV5-1; 9 bases line up with TRBD1. V shed 3 bases, J shed 9 bases, and the junction held 13 bases outside the gene matches. The germline V gene encodes CDR1 SGHRS and CDR2 YFSETQ. This CDR3 contains 16 residues. The CDR3 region has the DNA TGCGCCAGCAGCTACATTGGACAGGGGAGTACGGTTGAGCAGTTCTTC. Amino acids: CASSYIGQGSTVEQFF.

The genes are TRBV4-2 and TRBJ2-1; possible D gene TRBD2, 6 bases. From germline, CDR1 is LGHNA and CDR2 YNFKEQ. The CDR3 is 12 amino acids. Trimming cost V 8 bases and J 7 bases, with 12 bases left between them. This CDR3 is CASVGGENEQFF. In nucleotides, the CDR3 is TGTGCCAGCGTCGGAGGGGAGAATGAGCAGTTCTTC.

This clone was seen just once. J is TRBJ1-5 and V is TRBV5-1, with 7 nucleotides matching TRBD1. The trim removed 0 bases at V and 3 bases at J, leaving 6 bases unmatched. CDR1 and CDR2 from the germline V gene are SGHRS and YFSETQ. This CDR3 has 16 amino acids. In nucleotides, the CDR3 is TGCGCCAGCAGCTTGGGTGTGACAGGGTACAATCAGCCCCAGCATTTT. It is translated as CASSLGVTGYNQPQHF.

To note about this clone: This sample includes further DNA sequences coding for the same CDR3. CDR3 DNA sequence: TGTGCCAGCAGCTTAGGAACTAGTGGCTACGAGCAGTACTTC. As protein: CASSLGTSGYEQYF. The chain recombines TRBV13 with TRBJ2-7, with D possibly TRBD2 on 5 matching bases. Trimming took off 0 bases at V and 3 bases at J, with 9 bases between the two ends. This CDR3 spans 14 amino acids. Germline V gene sequence: CDR1 PRHDT, CDR2 FYEKMQ (reference sequence).

The chain has TRBV15 and TRBJ2-1, with D possibly matching TRBD1 (5 bases). The V end was cut by 1 base, the J end by 0 bases, with 13 bases between. Per germline, CDR1 LNHNV and CDR2 YYDKDF (reference sequence). This CDR3 is built from 17 residues. The CDR3 region is CATSRVKGPSSYNEQFF. The DNA of the CDR3 is TGTGCCACCAGCAGAGTAAAGGGGCCGAGCTCCTACAATGAGCAGTTCTTC.

The chain couples TRBV19 to TRBJ1-5; the D gene is possibly TRBD1 (5 bases). The ends were cut back, 6 bases at V and 0 bases at J, with 12 bases in the middle. The CDR3 runs 15 residues. In germline, CDR1 is LNHDA, CDR2 SQIVND (reference sequence). DNA for the CDR3: TGTGCCAGTAGCTTGGGGCTGTATAGCAATCAGCCCCAGCATTTT. Translating gives CASSLGLYSNQPQHF.

The chain recombines TRBV6-5 with TRBJ2-5; 8 bases line up with TRBD2. Germline V gene data show CDR1 as MNHEY and CDR2 as SVGAGI. This CDR3 is built from 12 residues. The CDR3 sequence: CGSGRSKETQYF. The CDR3 coding sequence is TGTGGGAGCGGGAGAAGTAAAGAGACCCAGTACTTC.

This chain connects TRBV5-6 to TRBJ2-2; D is unresolved. Trimming shortened V by 1 base and J by 0 bases, and 10 bases separated the two germline ends. Germline values: CDR1 SGHDT, CDR2 YYEEEE. This CDR3 is 16 amino acids long. The CDR3 reads CASSLSQKPNTGELFF. As DNA, the CDR3 is TGTGCCAGCAGCTTGTCGCAGAAACCGAACACCGGGGAGCTGTTTTTT.

The chain is built from TRBV5-6 and TRBJ1-1; D gene uncertain. The length of the CDR3 is 12 residues. From germline, CDR1 is SGHDT and CDR2 YYEEEE. Between the trimmed V and J ends, which lost 4 bases and 7 bases, there was a span of 11 bases. The CDR3 nucleotides are TGTGCCAGCAGCGCATTAACGGGTGAAGCTTTCTTT. Protein: CASSALTGEAFF.

DNA of the CDR3: TGTGCCAGCAGTTTCACAGGGGGCTACGAGCAGTACTTC. It is translated as CASSFTGGYEQYF. This chain links TRBV27 with TRBJ2-7; 8 bases are shared with TRBD1. CDR1 is MNHEY and CDR2 is SMNVEV in the germline V gene (reference sequence). V dropped 3 bases and J dropped 3; count of bases not matched to a gene: 1. This CDR3 is built from 13 residues.

The chain links TRBV7-9 to TRBJ2-1; 7 nucleotides agree with TRBD1. V was clipped by 2 bases and J by 9 bases; unmatched bases: 7. The CDR3 is made up of 14 amino acids. Germline V CDR1 and CDR2: SEHNR, FQNEAQ (reference sequence). The CDR3 nucleotides read TGTGCCAGCAGCTTATTTCCCCCAGGGGGTGAGCAGTTCTTC. Amino acids: CASSLFPPGGEQFF.

V gene TRBV29-1 combines with J gene TRBJ2-7; TRBD1 agrees at 7 bases. V lost 4 bases to trimming and J lost 0 bases; unmatched junction nucleotides: 9. The CDR3 sequence is 15 residues long. CDR1 and CDR2 from the germline V gene are SQVTM and ANQGSEA. The CDR3 is CSVGGTVDVSYEQYF. The CDR3 DNA reads as TGCAGCGTTGGAGGGACAGTCGATGTCTCCTACGAGCAGTACTTC.

J is TRBJ1-1 and V is TRBV19; 10 nucleotides line up with TRBD1. The CDR3 has 14 residues. In germline, CDR1 is LNHDA, CDR2 SQIVND (reference sequence). J was trimmed by 7 bases and V by 5 bases; bases with no gene match: 7. The CDR3 protein is CASSPGQGVNEAFF. CDR3 bases: TGTGCCAGTAGTCCCGGACAGGGGGTTAATGAAGCTTTCTTT.

The CDR3 DNA reads as TGTGCCACCAGCTCTCCGGCCCACGGGACAGATACGCAGTATTTT. Translated, it gives CATSSPAHGTDTQYF. The gene calls are TRBV15 and TRBJ2-3; D gene uncertain. The V end lost 5 bases, the J end lost 3 bases, and 15 bases lay between the germline ends. Germline values: CDR1 LNHNV, CDR2 YYDKDF (reference sequence). This CDR3 spans 15 amino acids. Variable domain in full (rest from reference TRBV15 and TRBJ2-3): DAMVIQNPRYQVTQFGKPVTLSCSQTLNHNVMYWYQQKSSQAPKLLFHYYDKDFNNEADTPDNFQSRRPNTSFCFLDIRSPGLGDTAMYLCATSSPAHGTDTQYFGPGTRLTVL.

This chain uses TRBV15 with TRBJ2-5; 10 positions agree with TRBD1. The V gene's germline CDR1 is LNHNV and CDR2 YYDKDF (reference sequence). CDR3 length: 17 residues. V gave up 0 bases and J gave up 3 bases; unmatched junction bases: 7. The CDR3 loop is CATSRDAMGTGEETQYF. CDR3 DNA: TGTGCCACCAGCAGAGATGCAATGGGGACAGGGGAAGAGACCCAGTACTTC.